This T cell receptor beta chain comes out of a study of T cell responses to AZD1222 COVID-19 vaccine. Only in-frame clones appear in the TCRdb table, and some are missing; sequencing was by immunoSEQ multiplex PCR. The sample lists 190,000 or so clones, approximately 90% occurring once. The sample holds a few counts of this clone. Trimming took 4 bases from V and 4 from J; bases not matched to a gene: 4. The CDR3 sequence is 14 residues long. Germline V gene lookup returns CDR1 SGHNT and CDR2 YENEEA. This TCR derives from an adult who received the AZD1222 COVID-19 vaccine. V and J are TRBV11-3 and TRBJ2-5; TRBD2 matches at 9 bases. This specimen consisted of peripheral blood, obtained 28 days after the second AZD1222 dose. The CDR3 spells CASSSARGGETQYF. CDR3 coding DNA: TGTGCCAGCAGCTCGGCGCGGGGGGGAGAGACCCAGTACTTC.